The 7 T cell receptor beta chains below were found in one sample sequenced in a study of cytomegalovirus exposure and HLA in healthy donors. PCR used 60 Vbeta primers and 13 Jbeta primers. Sequenced by immunoSEQ multiplex PCR; TCRdb stores in-frame clones only, minus some. Of about 120,000 clones listed, around 81% are singletons. What was sequenced was PBMCs. The source is a woman aged 40 to 49 in good health and CMV-seronegative.

The chain has TRBV6-1 and TRBJ2-5; 8 bases are shared with TRBD2. The CDR3 length is 16 residues. V trimming: 3 bases; J trimming: 5 bases; junction bases outside the gene matches: 11. Germline V gene lookup returns CDR1 MNHNS and CDR2 SASEGT. CDR3 DNA: TGTGCCAGCAGTGATCCGCGGGGGGCGAGGCGGGAGACCCAGTACTTC. This codes for CASSDPRGARRETQYF.

The chain combines TRBV28 with TRBJ2-7; D not certain. V was cut by 7 bases and J by 5 bases, with 15 bases left in between. Germline CDR1 reads MDHEN; CDR2 reads SYDVKM. The CDR3 extends over 13 amino acids. In nucleotides, the CDR3 is TGTGCCAGCATGGAGAGATTCCACCACGAGCAGTACTTC. The encoded protein is CASMERFHHEQYF.

The genes are TRBV2 and TRBJ2-5; 7 positions agree with TRBD1. This CDR3 contains 13 residues. V gave up 4 bases and J gave up 5 bases; unmatched junction bases: 4. CDR1 and CDR2 (germline): SNHLY, FYNNEI. CDR3 DNA sequence: TGTGCCAGCAGTGGAGGACAGGCGGAGACCCAGTACTTC. Translation: CASSGGQAETQYF.

V and J are TRBV28 and TRBJ1-2; TRBD1 is a possible D gene (6 bases). Trimming left V 3 bases short and J 7 bases short, with 18 bases between. Germline-derived CDR1 and CDR2 are MDHEN and SYDVKM. CDR3 length equals 15 residues. In DNA form, the CDR3 reads TGTGCCAGCAGTTTTGGTCTGGGGGCGGTTTCTGGCTACACCTTC. This encodes CASSFGLGAVSGYTF.

This chain uses TRBV4-2 with TRBJ1-1; TRBD1 is a possible D gene (6 bases). CDR1 and CDR2 from the germline V gene are LGHNA and YNFKEQ. This CDR3 has 14 amino acids. The ends were cut back, 3 bases at V and 3 bases at J, with 11 bases in the middle. The CDR3 sequence is CASSQDHRDTEAFF. CDR3 nucleotide sequence: TGTGCCAGCAGCCAGGACCACAGGGACACTGAAGCTTTCTTT.

V and J are TRBV4-2 and TRBJ2-7, with D perhaps TRBD1 (6 bases). Between the trimmed V and J ends, which lost 6 bases and 5 bases, there was a span of 11 bases. There are 12 residues in the CDR3. CDR1 LGHNA and CDR2 YNFKEQ come from the germline V gene. CDR3 nucleotides: TGTGCCAGCAGTAACCGGGACAACGAGCAGTACTTC. Translation: CASSNRDNEQYF.

Turning to this clone: Germline is not matched at one junction end, which may reflect a read error. The same CDR3 can be traced to other DNA sequences in this sample. The genes are TRBV9 and TRBJ2-5, with 7 bases lining up with TRBD1. In germline, CDR1 is SGDLS, CDR2 YYNGEE. The CDR3 has 15 amino acids. The CDR3 region has the DNA TGTGCTAGCAGCATAGAGGACAGGTCAGGTGGGACCCAGTACTTC. This sequence encodes CASSIEDRSGGTQYF.